A selection of T cell receptor beta chains follows, all from one sample in a study of blood T cell repertoires in COVID-19. The protocol was immunoSEQ multiplex PCR, while the TCRdb copy is restricted to in-frame clones and leaves out a portion. The table has approximately 240,000 clones, 70% to 85% seen once. The sample consisted of peripheral blood. These receptors were taken from a woman in her forties with active or convalescent COVID-19. The CDR3 runs from the conserved cysteine through the conserved F or W. Fields, in order: J gene, V gene, clone size, D gene, CDR3 protein, CDR3 DNA. A D gene is named only where the DNA matches it firmly. Part of the rows lack a size; the others show once, few, many or a class for expanded clones.

>TRBJ1-1|TRBV7-2|-|-
CASSLDAGVTTEAFF
TGTGCCAGCAGCTTAGACGCGGGGGTGACGACTGAAGCTTTCTTT
>TRBJ2-7|TRBV28|once|TRBD1
CASSSMGQGRPYEQYF
TGTGCCAGCAGTTCCATGGGACAGGGACGTCCCTACGAGCAGTACTTC
>TRBJ1-1|TRBV3-1/TRBV3-2|many|-
CASSRPTSGYTEAFF
TGTGCCAGCAGCCGACCCACCTCGGGTTACACTGAAGCTTTCTTT
>TRBJ1-2|TRBV7-9|-|-
CASSLSPGQTDYGYTF
TGTGCCAGCAGCTTATCGCCCGGACAGACAGACTATGGCTACACCTTC
>TRBJ1-6|TRBV7-3|-|-
CASSNTLRAPLHF
TGTGCCAGCAGCAATACCCTCCGGGCACCCCTCCACTTT
>TRBJ1-2|TRBV5-6|once|-
CASSLPISSTGYTF
TGTGCCAGCAGCCTTCCCATTTCGTCTACTGGCTACACCTTC
>TRBJ2-5|TRBV7-9|-|TRBD1
CATQRGTGYRETQYF
TGTGCAACTCAGCGTGGGACAGGGTACCGAGAGACCCAGTACTTC
>TRBJ2-5|TRBV5-8|-|-
CASSFPGDETQYF
TGTGCCAGCAGCTTTCCAGGGGACGAGACCCAGTACTTC
>TRBJ1-1|TRBV12-3/TRBV12-4|-|-
CASSSDTLGRAFF
TGTGCCAGCAGCTCCGACACCTTGGGGAGAGCTTTCTTT
>TRBJ2-3|TRBV5-4|-|TRBD2
CASSQRGGLTDTQYF
TGTGCCAGCAGCCAGCGGGGGGGCCTCACAGATACGCAGTATTTT
>TRBJ2-3|TRBV10-2|-|TRBD2
CASVAGGTDTQYF
TGCGCCAGCGTAGCGGGGGGCACAGATACGCAGTATTTT
>TRBJ1-2|TRBV21-1|-|-
CASSKQSGGKGYTF
TGTGCCAGCAGCAAACAATCAGGGGGGAAGGGCTACACCTTC
>TRBJ1-2|TRBV24-1|few|TRBD1
CATSDAYTGTVLQGYTF
TGTGCCACCAGTGATGCGTACACCGGGACAGTCCTACAGGGCTACACCTTC
>TRBJ1-1|TRBV15|-|-
CATSRDPAAGTEAFF
TGTGCCACCAGCAGAGATCCCGCGGCGGGGACTGAAGCTTTCTTT